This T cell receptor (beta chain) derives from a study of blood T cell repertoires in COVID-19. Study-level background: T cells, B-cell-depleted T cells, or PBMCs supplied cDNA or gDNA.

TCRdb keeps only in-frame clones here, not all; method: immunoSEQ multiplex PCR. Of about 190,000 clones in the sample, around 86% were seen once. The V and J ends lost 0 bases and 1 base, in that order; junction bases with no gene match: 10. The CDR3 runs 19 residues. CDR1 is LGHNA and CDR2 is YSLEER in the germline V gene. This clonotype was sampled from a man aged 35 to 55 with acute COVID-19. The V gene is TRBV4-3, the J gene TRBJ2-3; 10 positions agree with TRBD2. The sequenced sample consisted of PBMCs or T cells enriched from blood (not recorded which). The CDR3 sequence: CASSQDSLLAGTGTDTQYF. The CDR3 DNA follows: TGCGCCAGCAGCCAAGATTCCTTACTAGCGGGAACTGGCACAGATACGCAGTATTTT.